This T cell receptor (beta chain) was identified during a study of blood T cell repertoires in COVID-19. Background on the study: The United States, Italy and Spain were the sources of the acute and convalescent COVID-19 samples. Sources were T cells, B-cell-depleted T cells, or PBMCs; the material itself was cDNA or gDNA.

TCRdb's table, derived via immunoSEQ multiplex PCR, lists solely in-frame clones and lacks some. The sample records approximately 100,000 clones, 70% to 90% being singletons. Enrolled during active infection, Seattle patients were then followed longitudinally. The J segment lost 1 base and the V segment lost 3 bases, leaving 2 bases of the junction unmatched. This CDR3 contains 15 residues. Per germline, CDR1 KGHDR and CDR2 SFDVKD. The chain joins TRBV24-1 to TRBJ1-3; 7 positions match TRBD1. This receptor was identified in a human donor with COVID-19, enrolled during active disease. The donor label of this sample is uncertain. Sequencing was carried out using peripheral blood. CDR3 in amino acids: CATSDLQGSGNTIYF. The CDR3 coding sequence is TGTGCCACCAGTGATCTACAGGGGTCTGGAAACACCATATATTTT.